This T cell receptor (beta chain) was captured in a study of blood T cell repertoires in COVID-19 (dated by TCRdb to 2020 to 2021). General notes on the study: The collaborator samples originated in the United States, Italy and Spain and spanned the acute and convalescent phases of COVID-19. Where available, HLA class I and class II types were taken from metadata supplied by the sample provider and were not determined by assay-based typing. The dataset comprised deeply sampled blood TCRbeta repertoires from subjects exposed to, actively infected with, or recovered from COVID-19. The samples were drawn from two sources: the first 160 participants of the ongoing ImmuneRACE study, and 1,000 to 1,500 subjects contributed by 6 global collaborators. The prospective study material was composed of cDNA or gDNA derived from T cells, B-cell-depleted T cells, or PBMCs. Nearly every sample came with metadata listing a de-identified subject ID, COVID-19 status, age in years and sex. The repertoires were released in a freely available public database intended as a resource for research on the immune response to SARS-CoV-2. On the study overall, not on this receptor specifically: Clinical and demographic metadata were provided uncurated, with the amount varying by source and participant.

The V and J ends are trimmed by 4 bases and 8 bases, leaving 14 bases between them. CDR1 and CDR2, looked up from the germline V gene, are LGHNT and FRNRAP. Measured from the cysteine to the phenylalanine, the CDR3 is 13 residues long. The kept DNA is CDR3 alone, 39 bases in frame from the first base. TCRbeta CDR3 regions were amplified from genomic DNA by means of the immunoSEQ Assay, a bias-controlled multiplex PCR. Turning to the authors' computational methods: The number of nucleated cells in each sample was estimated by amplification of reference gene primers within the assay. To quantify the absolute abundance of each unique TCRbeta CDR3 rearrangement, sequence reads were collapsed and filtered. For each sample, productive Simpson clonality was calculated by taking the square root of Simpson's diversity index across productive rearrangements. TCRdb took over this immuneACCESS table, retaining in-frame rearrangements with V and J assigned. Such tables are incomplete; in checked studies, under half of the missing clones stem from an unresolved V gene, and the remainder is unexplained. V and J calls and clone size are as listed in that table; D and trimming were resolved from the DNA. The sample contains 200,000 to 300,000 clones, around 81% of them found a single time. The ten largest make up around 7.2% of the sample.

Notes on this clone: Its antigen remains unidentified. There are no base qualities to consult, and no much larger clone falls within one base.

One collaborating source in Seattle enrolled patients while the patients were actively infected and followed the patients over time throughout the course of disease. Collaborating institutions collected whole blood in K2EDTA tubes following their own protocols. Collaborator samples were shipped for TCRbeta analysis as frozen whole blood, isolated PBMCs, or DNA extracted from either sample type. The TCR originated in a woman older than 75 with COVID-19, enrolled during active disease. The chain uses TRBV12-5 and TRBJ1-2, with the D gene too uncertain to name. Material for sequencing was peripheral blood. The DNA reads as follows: TGTGCTAGTGGTTCCTCGGTAAGCGGCGGCTACACCTTC. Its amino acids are CASGSSVSGGYTF.